This entry is about one T cell receptor (beta chain). Trimming stripped 1 base from V and 1 base from J, with 14 bases between. This CDR3 comprises 16 residues. Germline values: CDR1 SGHRS, CDR2 YFSETQ. Produced via immunoSEQ multiplex PCR; TCRdb's table is partial and in-frame only. Here the sample spans about 210,000 clones, under 90% being singletons. This entry comes from a study of blood T cell repertoires in COVID-19. Sequencing input: peripheral blood. The clonotype was recovered from a woman aged 35 to 49 with active or convalescent COVID-19. This chain connects TRBV5-1 to TRBJ1-1, with a weak D call TRBD1 (6 bases). The CDR3 is CASSLRPTGPNTEAFF. The CDR3 nucleotides are TGCGCCAGCAGCTTGAGGCCGACAGGACCGAACACTGAAGCTTTCTTT. The full variable domain, completed using reference TRBV5-1 and TRBJ1-1, is KAGVTQTPRYLIKTRGQQVTLSCSPISGHRSVSWYQQTPGQGLQFLFEYFSETQRNKGNFPGRFSGRQFSNSRSEMNVSTLELGDSALYLCASSLRPTGPNTEAFFGQGTRLTVV.